This is a list of T cell receptor beta chains from one sample in a study of blood T cell repertoires in COVID-19. Sequencing used immunoSEQ multiplex PCR; TCRdb keeps in-frame clones, though not all of them. The data hold about 300,000 clones, with 85% observed a single time. The sample taken for sequencing was PBMCs or T cells enriched from blood (not recorded which). These TCRs come from a woman between 50 and 59 years old who had recovered from COVID-19. The CDR3 runs from the conserved cysteine through the conserved F or W. A D gene is named only where the DNA matches it firmly. Some rows mark clone size as missing; the rest say once, few, many or name a class of expanded clone.

D	J	V	size	DNA	CDR3
TRBD1	TRBJ2-1	TRBV7-9	-	TGTGCCAGCAGCTTAGAAGGAAAGCCAGGGGGATACAATGAGCAGTTCTTC	CASSLEGKPGGYNEQFF
-	TRBJ2-1	TRBV7-9	-	TGTGCCAGCAGCCCCCCGAGCGGCGGATATAATACACTCAATGAGCAGTTCTTC	CASSPPSGGYNTLNEQFF
TRBD1	TRBJ2-7	TRBV18	-	TGTGCCAGCTCACCACCGGGGACAGGGACCTACGAGCAGTACTTC	CASSPPGTGTYEQYF
-	TRBJ2-3	TRBV7-9	-	TGTGCCAGCAGCTTCGGACTGGATGCAGATACGCAGTATTTT	CASSFGLDADTQYF
TRBD2	TRBJ2-7	TRBV7-2	-	TGTGCCAGCAGCTACGAAGGCGGGAGGTTTGTAGAGCAGTACTTC	CASSYEGGRFVEQYF
-	TRBJ1-1	TRBV5-1	-	TGCGCCAGCAGCTTGGACGGCAGGGGTAACACTGAAGCTTTCTTT	CASSLDGRGNTEAFF
TRBD1	TRBJ2-7	TRBV5-6	-	TGTGCCAGCAGCCCAGGGACAGGAGAGTTCTACGAGCAGTACTTC	CASSPGTGEFYEQYF
TRBD1	TRBJ1-6	TRBV2	-	TGTGCCAGCAGACAGGGGGATAATTCACCCCTCCACTTT	CASRQGDNSPLHF
-	TRBJ1-6	TRBV6-5	few	TGTGCCAGCACCAAATTGGAGATAGTGAATTCACCCCTCCACTTT	CASTKLEIVNSPLHF
-	TRBJ1-4	TRBV7-9	-	TGTGCCAGCAGCTTATCTAGTGCAACTAATGAAAAACTGTTTTTT	CASSLSSATNEKLFF
TRBD2	TRBJ2-7	TRBV5-4	-	TGTGCCAGCAGCTTGGGTGGGACTAGCATAAGCGAGCAGTACTTC	CASSLGGTSISEQYF
TRBD1	TRBJ2-5	TRBV7-6	-	TGTGCCAGCAGCTTAGGACAAAGGGGGCGGTGGGAGACCCAGTACTTC	CASSLGQRGRWETQYF
TRBD2	TRBJ2-1	TRBV11-2	-	TGTGCCAGCAGCTTAGTTGCGGGAGGGCTTGGCAATGAGCAGTTCTTC	CASSLVAGGLGNEQFF
-	TRBJ1-2	TRBV5-6	once	TGTGCCAGCAGCTTGGACAGTTCTAACTATGGCTACACCTTC	CASSLDSSNYGYTF
-	TRBJ1-3	TRBV20-1	-	TGCAGTGCTAGTGGCGGGCGCTCTGGAAACACCATATATTTT	CSASGGRSGNTIYF
TRBD1	TRBJ1-1	TRBV28	-	TGTGCCAGCAGTCCCCCAACAGGGGCAATGAACACTGAAGCTTTCTTT	CASSPPTGAMNTEAFF
TRBD1	TRBJ2-7	TRBV3-1/TRBV3-2	-	TGTGCCAGCAGCCTTGGGGACAGGGTCCGTGGCGAGCAGTACTTC	CASSLGDRVRGEQYF
-	TRBJ2-1	TRBV29-1	-	TGCAGCGTCTTACAGGACAGAAGCTCCTACAATGAGCAGTTCTTC	CSVLQDRSSYNEQFF
-	TRBJ1-5	TRBV10-3	-	TGTGCCATCAGTGAGTATAAAGGGAGGGCCCCAGGGCAGCCCCAGCATTTT	CAISEYKGRAPGQPQHF
TRBD1	TRBJ2-1	TRBV5-8	few	TGTGCCAGCAGTAATACCGGGACAGTAAGCAATGAGCAGTTCTTC	CASSNTGTVSNEQFF
TRBD2	TRBJ2-1	TRBV7-2	-	TGTGCCAGCAGACTTAGCCTAGCGGGGTCCTACAATGAGCAGTTCTTC	CASRLSLAGSYNEQFF
-	TRBJ1-5	TRBV7-2	-	TGTGCCAGCAGTTGGGACTCTAGCAATCAGCCCCAGCATTTT	CASSWDSSNQPQHF
TRBD2	TRBJ2-1	TRBV3-1/TRBV3-2	once	TGTGCCAGCAGCCAACGTCAAGGTAGCGGGAGGGCGGAGCAGTTCTTC	CASSQRQGSGRAEQFF
-	TRBJ2-1	TRBV30	-	TGTGCCTGGACCATTAGCCCTAATGAGCAGTTCTTC	CAWTISPNEQFF
-	TRBJ1-3	TRBV5-6	-	TGTGCCAGCAGCTTGAAGCAGGGGACCGGGGACACCATATATTTT	CASSLKQGTGDTIYF
-	TRBJ2-1	TRBV24-1	-	TGTGCCACCAGCAGTAGCGGAAGCTCCTACAATGAGCAGTTCTTC	CATSSSGSSYNEQFF
-	TRBJ1-2	TRBV5-4	once	TGTGCCAGCAGCTTGGAAGGGGTCTATGGCTACACCTTC	CASSLEGVYGYTF
TRBD1	TRBJ1-2	TRBV6-1	-	TGTGCCAGCAGTGATTCCGGGACAGGGGTCTGGAATAACTATGGCTACACCTTC	CASSDSGTGVWNNYGYTF
TRBD1	TRBJ1-3	TRBV6-5	-	TGTGCCAGCAGCAGACAGGGGCTCTCTGGAAACACCATATATTTT	CASSRQGLSGNTIYF
TRBD1	TRBJ1-1	TRBV3-1/TRBV3-2	-	TGTGCCAGCGGAGGCAGGGGGCCGAGGGCGAACACTGAAGCTTTCTTT	CASGGRGPRANTEAFF
TRBD1	TRBJ2-7	TRBV7-3	-	TGTGCCAGCAGCCCCCGGACAGGGTTCGTCGAGCAGTACTTC	CASSPRTGFVEQYF
-	TRBJ1-6	TRBV14	-	TGTGCCAGCAGCCCCGACAGCAATTCACCCCTCCACTTT	CASSPDSNSPLHF
-	TRBJ2-1	TRBV7-9	-	TGTGCCAGCAGCTTAGCTCCAGGGTACAATGAGCAGTTCTTC	CASSLAPGYNEQFF
-	TRBJ1-3	TRBV5-1	-	TGCGCCAGCAGCCCTGACACGAGCACCATATATTTT	CASSPDTSTIYF
TRBD1	TRBJ1-2	TRBV7-3	-	TGTGCCAGCAGCCCGACAGGGGGGAATGGCTACACCTTC	CASSPTGGNGYTF
TRBD1	TRBJ1-5	TRBV30	-	TGTGCCTGGAGTTTTGGGACAGGGCCCACCGGATTCGGCAATCAGCCCCAGCATTTT	CAWSFGTGPTGFGNQPQHF
TRBD1	TRBJ1-5	TRBV6-5	-	TGTGCCACCTCCGGGACAGGGGCCGGTCAGCCCCAGCATTTT	CATSGTGAGQPQHF
-	TRBJ2-1	TRBV19	-	TGTGCCAGTAGTATAGATCCAACGCGGAGGAGCTCCTACAATGAGCAGTTCTTC	CASSIDPTRRSSYNEQFF
TRBD2	TRBJ2-1	TRBV27	once	TGTGCCAGCAGCCCCCGACGGACTAGCCGTGAGCAGTTCTTC	CASSPRRTSREQFF
TRBD1	TRBJ1-1	TRBV29-1	-	TGCAGCGTTGAACCTCGGGAGACACAGGGGGCCACGACAACTGAAGCTTTCTTT	CSVEPRETQGATTTEAFF
-	TRBJ1-2	TRBV5-1	-	TGCGCCAGCAGCTCCGGGACACGGGATGGCTACACCTTC	CASSSGTRDGYTF
-	TRBJ1-2	TRBV7-9	-	TGTGCCAGCAGCGACACGATGACAGCTCTGATCTATGGCTACACCTTC	CASSDTMTALIYGYTF
TRBD1	TRBJ1-2	TRBV5-4	-	TGTGCCAGCAGCCAACAGGGGGGAGGGGACTATGGCTACACCTTC	CASSQQGGGDYGYTF
-	TRBJ1-1	TRBV19	-	TGTGCCAGTATTAGCTTGAACACTGAAGCTTTCTTT	CASISLNTEAFF
-	TRBJ1-4	TRBV25-1	once	TGTGCCAGCACATCATCAACTAATGAAAAACTGTTTTTT	CASTSSTNEKLFF
TRBD1	TRBJ1-5	TRBV10-3	-	TGTGCCATCAGTGGACAGGGGTCAAGTCAGCCCCAGCATTTT	CAISGQGSSQPQHF
TRBD1	TRBJ2-7	TRBV5-1	-	TGCGCCAGCAGCCAAAGGACAGGGGGCTACGAGCAGTACTTC	CASSQRTGGYEQYF
TRBD1	TRBJ1-2	TRBV18	-	TGTGCCAGCTCACCAGACAGGGTTGGTGGCTACACCTTC	CASSPDRVGGYTF
-	TRBJ1-1	TRBV30	-	TGTGCCTGGGATGACGCGGCCACTGAAGCTTTCTTT	CAWDDAATEAFF
-	TRBJ2-2	TRBV7-9	once	TGTGCCAGGGTCGATAGCTCGGGCACCGGGGAGCTGTTTTTT	CARVDSSGTGELFF
-	TRBJ1-3	TRBV5-1	-	TGCGCCAGCAGCCGAGACAGTATGGGAAACACCATATATTTT	CASSRDSMGNTIYF
-	TRBJ1-4	TRBV6-5	-	TGTGCCAGCAGTTACGCGGGCAGAACTAATGAAAAACTGTTTTTT	CASSYAGRTNEKLFF
-	TRBJ2-4	TRBV5-6	-	TGTGCCAGCAGCTTTGGATCCGGGAGTGAAATTCAGTACTTC	CASSFGSGSEIQYF